This TCR beta chain was profiled in a study of CD8+CD57+ T cells in acquired aplastic anemia. Profiles of TCR beta VDJ and CDR3 were generated from a genomic DNA template. One entry per CDR3 protein, called by TCRdb with MiXCR from the reads. The sample shows around 430,000 distinct CDR3 sequences, less than 35% of them seen only once. CDR3 length equals 13 residues. V was trimmed by 5 bases and J by 4 bases, leaving 10 bases between them. Germline CDR1 SGHTA, CDR2 FQGNSA. Patients picked for sequencing had shown CD8+CD57+ cell expansion detected by flow cytometry. Specimen: sorted CD4+, CD8+, or CD8+CD57+ T cells (not recorded which) from PBMCs. J is TRBJ2-3 and V is TRBV7-2, with D uncertain. The sequence came from a human donor with aplastic anemia. The DNA of the CDR3 is TGTGCCAGCAGCGTAGTAGACGCAGATACGCAGTATTTT. Residues: CASSVVDADTQYF.